This T cell receptor beta chain is from a study of tumor-infiltrating lymphocytes in primary liver carcinoma. Study-wide results and caveats: A small share of top clones, only about 7-24%, was found in all five tumor regions.

This clonotype has only one observation. Its antigen is currently unknown. Bulk tissue was left unsorted, and RNA and DNA were co-extracted from about 20-30 mg of it. Surgery removed the patients' primary liver carcinoma. Donors were untreated and chronically infected with HBV. V lost 9 bases and J 3 bases, leaving 17 bases between the germline ends. CDR3 length: 15 amino acids. Germline V gene data show CDR1 as SGHAT and CDR2 as FQNNGV. TCR beta cDNA came from approximately 540 ng total RNA, primed with a constant-region primer. Three nested multiplex PCR rounds, a slightly modified ARM-PCR method, built the TCR beta libraries. The study ran its first two PCR rounds for around 9 cycles each, using TRBV1-TRBV30 forward primers and a C-beta reverse primer. Via MiXCR, TCRdb re-called the multiplex PCR reads, giving one row per CDR3 protein. In the table there are roughly 50,000 distinct CDR3 sequences, 70% to 80% of which are singletons.

V is TRBV11-2 and J is TRBJ2-2; D remains ambiguous. The sequence was obtained from a middle-aged man with primary liver carcinoma and hepatitis B virus infection. The sample consisted of liver tumor tissue from sampling region 2. Sample subset: tumor region T2, inferior pole. In nucleotides, the CDR3 is TGTGCCAGTCTCCCACCTGGAGCGTACACCGGGGAGCTGTTTTTT. Translating gives CASLPPGAYTGELFF.